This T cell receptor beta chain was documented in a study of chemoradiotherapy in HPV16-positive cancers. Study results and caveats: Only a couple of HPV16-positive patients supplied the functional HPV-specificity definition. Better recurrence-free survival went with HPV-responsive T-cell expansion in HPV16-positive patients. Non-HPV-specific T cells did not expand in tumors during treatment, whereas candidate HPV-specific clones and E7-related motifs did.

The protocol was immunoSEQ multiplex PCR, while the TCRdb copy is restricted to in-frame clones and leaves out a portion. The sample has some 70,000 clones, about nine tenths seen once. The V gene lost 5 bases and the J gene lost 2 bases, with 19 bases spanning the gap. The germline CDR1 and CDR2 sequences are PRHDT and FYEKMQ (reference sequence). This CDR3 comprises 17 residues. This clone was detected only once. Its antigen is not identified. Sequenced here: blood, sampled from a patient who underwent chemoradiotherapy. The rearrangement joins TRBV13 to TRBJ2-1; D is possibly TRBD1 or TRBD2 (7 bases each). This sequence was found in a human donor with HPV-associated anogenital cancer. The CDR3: CASSPQGGGPTYNEQFF. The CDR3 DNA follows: TGTGCCAGCAGCCCCCAGGGAGGGGGCCCGACCTACAATGAGCAGTTCTTC.